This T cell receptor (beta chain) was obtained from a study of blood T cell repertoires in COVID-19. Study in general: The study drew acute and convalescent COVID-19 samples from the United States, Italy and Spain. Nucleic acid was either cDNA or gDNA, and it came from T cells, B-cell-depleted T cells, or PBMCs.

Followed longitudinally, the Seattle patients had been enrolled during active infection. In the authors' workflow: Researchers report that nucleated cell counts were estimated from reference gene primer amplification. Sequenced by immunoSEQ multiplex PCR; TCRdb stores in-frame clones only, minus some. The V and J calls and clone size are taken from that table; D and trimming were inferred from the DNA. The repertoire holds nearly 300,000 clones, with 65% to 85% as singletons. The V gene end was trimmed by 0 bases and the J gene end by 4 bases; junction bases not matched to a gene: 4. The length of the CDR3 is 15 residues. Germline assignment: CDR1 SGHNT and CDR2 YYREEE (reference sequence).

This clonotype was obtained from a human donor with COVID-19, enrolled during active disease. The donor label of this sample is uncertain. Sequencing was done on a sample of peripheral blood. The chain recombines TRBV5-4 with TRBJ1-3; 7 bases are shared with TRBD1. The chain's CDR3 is CASSLDPTGGNTIYF. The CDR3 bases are TGTGCCAGCAGCTTGGACCCGACAGGGGGAAACACCATATATTTT.